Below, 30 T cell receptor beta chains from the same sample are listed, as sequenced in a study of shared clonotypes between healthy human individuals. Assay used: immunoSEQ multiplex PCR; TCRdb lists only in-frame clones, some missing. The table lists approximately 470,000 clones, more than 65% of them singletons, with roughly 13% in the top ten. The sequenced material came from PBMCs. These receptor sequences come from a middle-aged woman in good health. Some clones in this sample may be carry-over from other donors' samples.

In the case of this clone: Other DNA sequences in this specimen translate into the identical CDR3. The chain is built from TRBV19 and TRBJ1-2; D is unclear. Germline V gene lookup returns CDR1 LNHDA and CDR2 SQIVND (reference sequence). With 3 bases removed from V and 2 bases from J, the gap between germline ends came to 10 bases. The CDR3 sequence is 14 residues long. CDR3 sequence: CASSINGDNYGYTF. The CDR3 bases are TGTGCCAGTAGTATCAACGGAGACAACTATGGCTACACCTTC.

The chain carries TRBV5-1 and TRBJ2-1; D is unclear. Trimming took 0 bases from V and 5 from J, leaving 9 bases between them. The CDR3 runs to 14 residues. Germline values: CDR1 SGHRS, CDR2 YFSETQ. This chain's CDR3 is CASSLVSPNNEQFF. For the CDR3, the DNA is TGCGCCAGCAGCTTGGTTTCACCGAACAATGAGCAGTTCTTC.

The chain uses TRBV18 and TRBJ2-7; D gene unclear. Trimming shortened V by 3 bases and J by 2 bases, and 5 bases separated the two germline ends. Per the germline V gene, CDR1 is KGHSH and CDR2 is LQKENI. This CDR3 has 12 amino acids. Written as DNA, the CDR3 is TGTGCCAGCTCACCTGACGCCTACGAGCAGTACTTC. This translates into CASSPDAYEQYF.

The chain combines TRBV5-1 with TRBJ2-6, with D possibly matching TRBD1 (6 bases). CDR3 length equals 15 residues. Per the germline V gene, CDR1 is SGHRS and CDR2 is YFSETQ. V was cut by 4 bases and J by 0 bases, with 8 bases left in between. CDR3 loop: CASSMDSSGANVLTF. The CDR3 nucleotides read TGCGCCAGCAGCATGGACAGCTCTGGGGCCAACGTCCTGACTTTC.

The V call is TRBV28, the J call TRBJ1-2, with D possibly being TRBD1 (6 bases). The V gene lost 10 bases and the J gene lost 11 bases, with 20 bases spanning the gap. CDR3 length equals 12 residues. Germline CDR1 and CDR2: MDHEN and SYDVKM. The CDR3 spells CATSSGAVSYTF. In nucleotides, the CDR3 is TGTGCCACCAGCTCAGGGGCTGTTTCTTACACCTTC.

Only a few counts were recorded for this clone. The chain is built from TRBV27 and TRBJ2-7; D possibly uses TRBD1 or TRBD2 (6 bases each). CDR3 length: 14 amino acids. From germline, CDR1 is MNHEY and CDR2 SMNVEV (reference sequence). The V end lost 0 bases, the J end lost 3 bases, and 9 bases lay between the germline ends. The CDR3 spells CASSLSGGNYEQYF. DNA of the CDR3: TGTGCCAGCAGTTTATCAGGGGGGAACTACGAGCAGTACTTC.

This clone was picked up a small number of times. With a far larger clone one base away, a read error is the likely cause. The CDR3 nucleotides read TGTGCCCTGGAGGACCGGACAGGGGATGAAAAACTGTTTTTT. The encoded protein is CALEDRTGDEKLFF. V and J are TRBV30 and TRBJ1-4; 9 positions agree with TRBD1. The V segment lost 8 bases and the J segment 6 bases; nucleotides outside the gene matches: 10. This CDR3 contains 14 residues. Germline V gives CDR1 GTSNPN, CDR2 SVGIG (reference sequence).

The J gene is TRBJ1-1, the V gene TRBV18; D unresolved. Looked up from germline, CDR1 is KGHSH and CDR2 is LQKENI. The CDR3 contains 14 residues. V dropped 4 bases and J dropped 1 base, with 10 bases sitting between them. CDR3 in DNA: TGTGCCAGCTCACTGAGGGTCGAGAACACTGAAGCTTTCTTT. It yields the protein CASSLRVENTEAFF.

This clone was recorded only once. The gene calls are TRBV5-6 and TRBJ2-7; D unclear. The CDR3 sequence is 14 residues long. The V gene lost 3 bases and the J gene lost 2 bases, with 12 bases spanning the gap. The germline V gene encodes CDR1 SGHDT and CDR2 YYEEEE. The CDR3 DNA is TGTGCCAGCAGCTCTGGCCAGCGCACCTACGAGCAGTACTTC. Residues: CASSSGQRTYEQYF.

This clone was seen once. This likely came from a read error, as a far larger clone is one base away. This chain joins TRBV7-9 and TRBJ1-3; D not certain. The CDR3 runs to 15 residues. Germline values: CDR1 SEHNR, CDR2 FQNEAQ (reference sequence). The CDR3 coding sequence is TGTGCCAGCAGCTTATCGCCGAACTCTGTAAACACCATATATTTT. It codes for CASSLSPNSVNTIYF.

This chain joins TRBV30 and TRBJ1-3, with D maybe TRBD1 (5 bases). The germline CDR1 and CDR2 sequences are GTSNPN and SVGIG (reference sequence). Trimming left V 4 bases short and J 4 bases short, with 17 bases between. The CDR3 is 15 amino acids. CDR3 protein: CAWNGGGYSGNTIYF. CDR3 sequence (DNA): TGTGCCTGGAACGGGGGAGGGTATAGCGGAAACACCATATATTTT.

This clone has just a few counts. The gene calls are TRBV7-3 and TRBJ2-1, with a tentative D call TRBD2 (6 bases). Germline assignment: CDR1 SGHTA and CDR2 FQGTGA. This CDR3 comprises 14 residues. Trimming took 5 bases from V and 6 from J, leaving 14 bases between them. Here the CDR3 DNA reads TGTGCCAGCAGCCCTCCGGGGGTCCTCAATGAGCAGTTCTTC. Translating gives CASSPPGVLNEQFF. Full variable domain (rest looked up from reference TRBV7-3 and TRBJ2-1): GAGVSQTPSNKVTEKGKYVELRCDPISGHTALYWYRQSLGQGPEFLIYFQGTGAADDSGLPNDRFFAVRPEGSVSTLKIQRTERGDSAVYLCASSPPGVLNEQFFGPGTRLTVL.

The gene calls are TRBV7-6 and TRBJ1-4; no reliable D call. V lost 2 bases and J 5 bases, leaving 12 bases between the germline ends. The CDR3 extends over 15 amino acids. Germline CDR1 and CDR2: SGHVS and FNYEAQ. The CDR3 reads CASSLLASQNEKLFF. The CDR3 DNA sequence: TGTGCCAGCAGCTTATTGGCCAGCCAGAATGAAAAACTGTTTTTT.

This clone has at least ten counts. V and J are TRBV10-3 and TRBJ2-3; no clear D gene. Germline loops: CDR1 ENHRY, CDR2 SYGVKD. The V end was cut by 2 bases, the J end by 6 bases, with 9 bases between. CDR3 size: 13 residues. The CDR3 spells CAISEARADTQYF. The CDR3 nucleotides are TGTGCCATCAGTGAGGCTAGGGCGGATACGCAGTATTTT.

Here the CDR3 DNA reads TGTGCCAGCAGTTTATCAGGGGGCGCGAATGGCTACACCTTC. The encoded protein is CASSLSGGANGYTF. The V and J genes are TRBV28 and TRBJ1-2; TRBD1 agrees at 8 bases. The CDR3 runs 14 residues. Trimming cost V 1 base and J 6 bases; bases outside gene matches: 4. The germline gives CDR1 MDHEN, CDR2 SYDVKM.

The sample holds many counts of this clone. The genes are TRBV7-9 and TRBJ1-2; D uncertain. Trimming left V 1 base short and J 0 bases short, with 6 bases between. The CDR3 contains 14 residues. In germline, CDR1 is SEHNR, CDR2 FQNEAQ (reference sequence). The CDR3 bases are TGTGCCAGCAGCTTAGGGGCAGCTAACTATGGCTACACCTTC. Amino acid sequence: CASSLGAANYGYTF.

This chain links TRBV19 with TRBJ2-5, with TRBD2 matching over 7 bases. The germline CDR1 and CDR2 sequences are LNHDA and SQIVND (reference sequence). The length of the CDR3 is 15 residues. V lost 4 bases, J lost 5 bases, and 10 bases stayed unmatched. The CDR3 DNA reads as TGTGCCAGTAGTACCTCCCGGGACTATTGGGAGACCCAGTACTTC. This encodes CASSTSRDYWETQYF.

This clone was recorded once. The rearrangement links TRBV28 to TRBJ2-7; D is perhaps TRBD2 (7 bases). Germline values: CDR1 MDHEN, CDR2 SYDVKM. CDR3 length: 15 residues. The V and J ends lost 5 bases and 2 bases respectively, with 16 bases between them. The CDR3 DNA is TGTGCCAGCAGTACCCCGGGGGGCAACACCTACGAGCAGTACTTC. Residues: CASSTPGGNTYEQYF.

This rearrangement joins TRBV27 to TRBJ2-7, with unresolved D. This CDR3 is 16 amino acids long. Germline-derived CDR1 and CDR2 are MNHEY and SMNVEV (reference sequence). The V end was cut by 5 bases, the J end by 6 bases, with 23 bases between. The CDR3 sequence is CASSTGPSEGHSEQYF. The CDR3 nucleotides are TGTGCCAGCAGTACCGGGCCCTCGGAAGGGCATAGCGAGCAGTACTTC.

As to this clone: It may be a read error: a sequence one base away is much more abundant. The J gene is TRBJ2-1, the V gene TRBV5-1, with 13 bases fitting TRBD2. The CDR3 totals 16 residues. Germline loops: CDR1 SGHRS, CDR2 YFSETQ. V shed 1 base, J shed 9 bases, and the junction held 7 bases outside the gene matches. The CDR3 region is CASSLFWTSGSCEQFF. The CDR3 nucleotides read TGCGCCAGCAGCTTGTTTTGGACTAGCGGGAGCTGTGAGCAGTTCTTC.

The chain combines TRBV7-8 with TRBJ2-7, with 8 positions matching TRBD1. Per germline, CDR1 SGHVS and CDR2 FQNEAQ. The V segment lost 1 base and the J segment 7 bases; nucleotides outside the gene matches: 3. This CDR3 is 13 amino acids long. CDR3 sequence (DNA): TGTGCCAGCAGCTTAGGACAGGGGTTTGAGCAGTACTTC. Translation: CASSLGQGFEQYF.

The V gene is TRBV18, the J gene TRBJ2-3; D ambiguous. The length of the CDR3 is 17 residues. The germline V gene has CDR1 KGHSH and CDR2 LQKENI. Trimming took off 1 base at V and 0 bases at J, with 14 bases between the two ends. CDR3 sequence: CASSPLVQYLSTDTQYF. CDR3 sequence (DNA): TGTGCCAGCTCACCACTGGTTCAGTACCTTAGCACAGATACGCAGTATTTT.

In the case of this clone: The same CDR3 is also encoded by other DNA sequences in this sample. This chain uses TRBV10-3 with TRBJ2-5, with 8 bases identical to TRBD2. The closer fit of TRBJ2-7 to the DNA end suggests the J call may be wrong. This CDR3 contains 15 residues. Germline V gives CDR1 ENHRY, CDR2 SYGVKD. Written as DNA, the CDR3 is TGTGCCATCAGTGACACTAGCGGAAACTCCTACGAGCAGTACTTC. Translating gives CAISDTSGNSYEQYF.

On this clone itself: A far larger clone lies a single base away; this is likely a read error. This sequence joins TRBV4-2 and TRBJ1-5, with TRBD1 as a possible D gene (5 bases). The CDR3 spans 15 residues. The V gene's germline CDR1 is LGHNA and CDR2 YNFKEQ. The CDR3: CASSQDSGSHQPRHF. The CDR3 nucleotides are TGTGCCAGCAGCCAAGATTCAGGGAGCCATCAGCCCCGGCATTTT.

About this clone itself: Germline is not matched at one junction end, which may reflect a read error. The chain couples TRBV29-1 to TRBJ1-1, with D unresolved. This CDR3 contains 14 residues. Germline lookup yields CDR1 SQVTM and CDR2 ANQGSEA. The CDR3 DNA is TGCAGCGTTGCCTCCTGGGCGTCGAACGCTGAAGCTTTCTTT. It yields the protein CSVASWASNAEAFF.

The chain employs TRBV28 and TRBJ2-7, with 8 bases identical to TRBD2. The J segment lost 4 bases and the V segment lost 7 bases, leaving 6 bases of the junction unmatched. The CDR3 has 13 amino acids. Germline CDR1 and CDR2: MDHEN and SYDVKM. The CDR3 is CASKWAGGYEQYF. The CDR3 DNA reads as TGTGCCAGCAAATGGGCGGGGGGTTACGAGCAGTACTTC.

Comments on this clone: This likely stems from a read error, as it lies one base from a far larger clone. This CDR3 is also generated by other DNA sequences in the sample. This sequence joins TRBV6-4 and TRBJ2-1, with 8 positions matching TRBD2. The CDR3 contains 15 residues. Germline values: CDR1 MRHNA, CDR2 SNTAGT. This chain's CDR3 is CASSGREDGYNEQFF. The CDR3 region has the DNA TGTGCCAGCAGTGGGCGGGAGGATGGTTACAATGAGCAATTCTTC.

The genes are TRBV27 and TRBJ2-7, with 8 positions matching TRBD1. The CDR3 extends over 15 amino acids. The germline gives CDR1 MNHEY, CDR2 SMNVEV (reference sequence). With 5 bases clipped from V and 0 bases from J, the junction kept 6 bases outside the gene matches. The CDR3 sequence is CASSPDRASSYEQYF. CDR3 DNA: TGTGCCAGCAGTCCGGACAGGGCAAGCTCCTACGAGCAGTACTTC.

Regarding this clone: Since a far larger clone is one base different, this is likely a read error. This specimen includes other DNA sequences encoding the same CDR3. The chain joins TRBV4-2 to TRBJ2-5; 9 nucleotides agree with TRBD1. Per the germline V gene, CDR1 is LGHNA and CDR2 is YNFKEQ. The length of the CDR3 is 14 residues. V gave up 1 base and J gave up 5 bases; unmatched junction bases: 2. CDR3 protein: CASSQGDRDETQYF. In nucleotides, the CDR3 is TGTGCCAGCAGCCAAGGGGACAGGGACGAGACCCAGTACTTC.

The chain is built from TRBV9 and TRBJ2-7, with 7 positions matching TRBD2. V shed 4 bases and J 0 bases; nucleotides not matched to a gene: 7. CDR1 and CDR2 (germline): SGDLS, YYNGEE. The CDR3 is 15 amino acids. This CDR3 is CASSPSGAPSYEQYF. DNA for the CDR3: TGTGCCAGCAGCCCAAGCGGGGCCCCCTCCTACGAGCAGTACTTC.